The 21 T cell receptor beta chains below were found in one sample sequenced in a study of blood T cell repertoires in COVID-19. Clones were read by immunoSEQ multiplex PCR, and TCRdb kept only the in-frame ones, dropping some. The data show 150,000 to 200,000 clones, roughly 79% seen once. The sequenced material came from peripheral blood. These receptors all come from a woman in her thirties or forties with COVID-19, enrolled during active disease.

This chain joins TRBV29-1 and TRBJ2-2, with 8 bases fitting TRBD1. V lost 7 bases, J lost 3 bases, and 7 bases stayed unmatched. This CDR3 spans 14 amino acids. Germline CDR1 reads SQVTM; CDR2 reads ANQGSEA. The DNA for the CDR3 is TGCAGCGCCTGGACAGGGTCGGACACCGGGGAGCTGTTTTTT. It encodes CSAWTGSDTGELFF.

The CDR3 bases are TGTGCCTGGAAGCAACAGGGACAGGGCGGGGAGCTGTTTTTT. Translation: CAWKQQGQGGELFF. This rearrangement joins TRBV30 to TRBJ2-2; TRBD1 agrees at 9 bases. The J segment lost 7 bases and the V segment lost 4 bases, leaving 7 bases of the junction unmatched. The germline V gene has CDR1 GTSNPN and CDR2 SVGIG (reference sequence). This CDR3 comprises 14 residues.

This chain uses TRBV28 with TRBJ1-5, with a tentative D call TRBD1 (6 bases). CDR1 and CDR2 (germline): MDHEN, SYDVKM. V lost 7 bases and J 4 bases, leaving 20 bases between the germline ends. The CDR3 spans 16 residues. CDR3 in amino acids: CASIVSRGHQNQPQHF. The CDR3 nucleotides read TGTGCCAGCATCGTGTCTCGGGGACACCAAAATCAGCCCCAGCATTTT.

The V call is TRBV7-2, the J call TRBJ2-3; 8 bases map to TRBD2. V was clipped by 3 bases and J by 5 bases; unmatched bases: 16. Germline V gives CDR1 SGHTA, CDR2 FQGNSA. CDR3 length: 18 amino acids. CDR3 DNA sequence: TGTGCCAGCAGCTTTCCGAGGCTACTAGCGGCGGAGGGAGATACGCAGTATTTT. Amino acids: CASSFPRLLAAEGDTQYF.

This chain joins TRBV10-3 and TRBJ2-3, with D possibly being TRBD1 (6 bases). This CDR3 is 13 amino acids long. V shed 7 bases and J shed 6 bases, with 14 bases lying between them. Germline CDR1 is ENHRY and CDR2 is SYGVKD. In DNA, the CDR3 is TGTGCCATCAATACCAGGGGCCACGATACGCAGTATTTT. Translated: CAINTRGHDTQYF.

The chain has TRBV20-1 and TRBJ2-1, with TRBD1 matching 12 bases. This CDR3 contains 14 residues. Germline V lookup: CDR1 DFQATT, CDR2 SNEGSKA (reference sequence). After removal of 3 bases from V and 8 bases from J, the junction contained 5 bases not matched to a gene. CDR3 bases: TGCAGTGCTAGTGGGACAGGGGGCTTTGATGAGCAGTTCTTC. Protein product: CSASGTGGFDEQFF.

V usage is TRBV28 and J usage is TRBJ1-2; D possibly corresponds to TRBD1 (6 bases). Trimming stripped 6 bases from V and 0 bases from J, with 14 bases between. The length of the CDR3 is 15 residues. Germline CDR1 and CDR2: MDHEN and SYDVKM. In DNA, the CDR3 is TGTGCCAGCAGGCAACAGGGTTCCTCTAACTATGGCTACACCTTC. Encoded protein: CASRQQGSSNYGYTF.

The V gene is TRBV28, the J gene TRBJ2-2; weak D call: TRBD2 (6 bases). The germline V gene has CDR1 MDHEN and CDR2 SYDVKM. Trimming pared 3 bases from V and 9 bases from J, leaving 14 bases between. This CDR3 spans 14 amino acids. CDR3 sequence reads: CASSFTTSPWELFF. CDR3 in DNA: TGTGCCAGCAGTTTTACAACTAGCCCATGGGAGCTGTTTTTT. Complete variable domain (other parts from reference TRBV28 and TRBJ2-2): DVKVTQSSRYLVKRTGEKVFLECVQDMDHENMFWYRQDPGLGLRLIYFSYDVKMKEKGDIPEGYSVSREKKERFSLILESASTNQTSMYLCASSFTTSPWELFFGEGSRLTVL.

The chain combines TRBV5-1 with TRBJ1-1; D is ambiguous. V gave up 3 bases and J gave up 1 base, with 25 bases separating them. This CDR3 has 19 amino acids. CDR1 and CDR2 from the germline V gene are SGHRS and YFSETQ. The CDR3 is CASSSRVLSSGSQNTEAFF. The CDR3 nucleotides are TGCGCCAGCAGCTCCCGGGTCCTTTCGTCGGGTAGCCAGAACACTGAAGCTTTCTTT.

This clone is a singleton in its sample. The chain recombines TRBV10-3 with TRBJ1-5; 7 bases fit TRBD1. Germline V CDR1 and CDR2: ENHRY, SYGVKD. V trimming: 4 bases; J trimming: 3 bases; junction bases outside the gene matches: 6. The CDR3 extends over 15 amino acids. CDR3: CAISGRDSVNQPQHF. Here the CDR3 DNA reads TGTGCCATCAGTGGAAGGGACAGTGTCAATCAGCCCCAGCATTTT.

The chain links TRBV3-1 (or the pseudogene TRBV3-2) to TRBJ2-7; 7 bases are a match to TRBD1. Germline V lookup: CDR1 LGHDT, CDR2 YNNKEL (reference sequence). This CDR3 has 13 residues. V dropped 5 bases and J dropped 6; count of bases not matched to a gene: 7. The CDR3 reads CASSFRQGVEQYF. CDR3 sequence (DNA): TGTGCCAGCAGCTTCCGACAGGGCGTCGAGCAGTACTTC.

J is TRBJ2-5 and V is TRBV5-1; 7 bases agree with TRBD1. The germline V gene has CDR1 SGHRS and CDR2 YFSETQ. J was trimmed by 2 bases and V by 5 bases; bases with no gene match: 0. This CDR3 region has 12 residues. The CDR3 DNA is TGCGCCAGCAGACAGGGGCAAGAGACCCAGTACTTC. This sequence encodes CASRQGQETQYF. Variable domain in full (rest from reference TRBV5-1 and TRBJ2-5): KAGVTQTPRYLIKTRGQQVTLSCSPISGHRSVSWYQQTPGQGLQFLFEYFSETQRNKGNFPGRFSGRQFSNSRSEMNVSTLELGDSALYLCASRQGQETQYFGPGTRLLVL.

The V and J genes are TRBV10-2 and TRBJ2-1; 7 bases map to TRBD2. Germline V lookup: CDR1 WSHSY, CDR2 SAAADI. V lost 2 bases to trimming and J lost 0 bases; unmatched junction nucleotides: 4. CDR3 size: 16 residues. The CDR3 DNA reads TGCGCCAGCAGTGAGGTAGGCGGGAGCTCCTACAATGAGCAGTTCTTC. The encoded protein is CASSEVGGSSYNEQFF.

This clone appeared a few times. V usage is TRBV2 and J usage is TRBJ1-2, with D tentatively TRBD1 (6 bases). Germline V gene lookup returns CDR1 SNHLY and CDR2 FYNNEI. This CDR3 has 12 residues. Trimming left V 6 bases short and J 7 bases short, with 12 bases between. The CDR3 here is CASSVQGFGYTF. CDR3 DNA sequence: TGTGCCAGCAGCGTACAGGGTTTTGGCTACACCTTC.

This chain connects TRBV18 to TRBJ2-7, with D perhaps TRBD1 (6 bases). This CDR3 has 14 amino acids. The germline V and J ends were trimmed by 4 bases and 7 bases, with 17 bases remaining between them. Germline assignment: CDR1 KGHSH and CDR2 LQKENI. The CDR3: CASSRGQGEGEQYF. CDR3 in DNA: TGTGCCAGCTCACGGGGACAAGGGGAAGGGGAGCAGTACTTC. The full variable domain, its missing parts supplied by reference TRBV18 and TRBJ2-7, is NAGVMQNPRHLVRRRGQEARLRCSPMKGHSHVYWYRQLPEEGLKFMVYLQKENIIDESGMPKERFSAEFPKEGPSILRIQQVVRGDSAAYFCASSRGQGEGEQYFGPGTRLTVT.

This chain's CDR3 is CASRRDRSTDTQYF. As DNA, the CDR3 is TGTGCCAGCAGGCGAGACAGGAGCACAGATACGCAGTATTTT. This sequence joins TRBV6-5 and TRBJ2-3, with D possibly TRBD1 on 6 matching bases. This CDR3 contains 14 residues. Between the trimmed V and J ends, which lost 6 bases and 0 bases, there was a span of 10 bases. Germline CDR1 is MNHEY and CDR2 is SVGAGI.

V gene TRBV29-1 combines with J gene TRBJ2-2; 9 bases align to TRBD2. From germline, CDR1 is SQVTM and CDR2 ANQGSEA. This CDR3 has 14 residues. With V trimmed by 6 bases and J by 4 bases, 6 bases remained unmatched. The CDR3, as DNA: TGCAGCGTCCTAGCGGGATCGTCCACCGGGGAGCTGTTTTTT. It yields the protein CSVLAGSSTGELFF.

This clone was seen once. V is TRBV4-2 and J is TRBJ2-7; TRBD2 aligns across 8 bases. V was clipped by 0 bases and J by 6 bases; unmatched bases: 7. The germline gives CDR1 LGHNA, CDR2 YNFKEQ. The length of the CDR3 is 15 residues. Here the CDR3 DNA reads TGTGCCAGCAGCCAAGATATGGCGGGAGGACGCGAGCAGTACTTC. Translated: CASSQDMAGGREQYF.

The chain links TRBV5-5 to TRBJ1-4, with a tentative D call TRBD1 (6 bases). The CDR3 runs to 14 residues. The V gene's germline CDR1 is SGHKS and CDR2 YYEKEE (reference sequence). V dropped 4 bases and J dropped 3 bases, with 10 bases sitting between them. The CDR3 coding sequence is TGTGCCAGCAGCACGACAGGATCTAATGAAAAACTGTTTTTT. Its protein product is CASSTTGSNEKLFF.

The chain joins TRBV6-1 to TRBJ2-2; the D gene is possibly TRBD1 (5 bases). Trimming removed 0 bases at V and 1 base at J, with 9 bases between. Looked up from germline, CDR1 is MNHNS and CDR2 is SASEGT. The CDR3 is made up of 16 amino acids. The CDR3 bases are TGTGCCAGCAGTGAAGCCGTCAGGGAGAACACCGGGGAGCTGTTTTTT. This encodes CASSEAVRENTGELFF.

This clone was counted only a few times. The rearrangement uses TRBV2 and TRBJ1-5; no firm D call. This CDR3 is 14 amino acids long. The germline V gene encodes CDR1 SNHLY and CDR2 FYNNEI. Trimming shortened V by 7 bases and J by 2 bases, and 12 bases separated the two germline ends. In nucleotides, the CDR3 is TGTGCCAGCAAATCCAACACCCGCAATCAGCCCCAGCATTTT. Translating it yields CASKSNTRNQPQHF.